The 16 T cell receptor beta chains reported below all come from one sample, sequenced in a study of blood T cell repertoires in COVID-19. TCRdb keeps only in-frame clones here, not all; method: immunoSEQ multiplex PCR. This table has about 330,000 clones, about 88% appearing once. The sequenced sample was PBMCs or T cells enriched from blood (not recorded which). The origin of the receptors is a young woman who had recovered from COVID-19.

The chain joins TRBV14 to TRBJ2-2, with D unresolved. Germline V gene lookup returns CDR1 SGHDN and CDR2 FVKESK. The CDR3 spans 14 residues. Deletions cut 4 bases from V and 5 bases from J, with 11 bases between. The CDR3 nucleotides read TGTGCCAGCAGCCGTCAGACAACGACCGGGGAGCTGTTTTTT. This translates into CASSRQTTTGELFF. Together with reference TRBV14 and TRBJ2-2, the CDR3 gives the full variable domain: EAGVTQFPSHSVIEKGQTVTLRCDPISGHDNLYWYRRVMGKEIKFLLHFVKESKQDESGMPNNRFLAERTGGTYSTLKVQPAELEDSGVYFCASSRQTTTGELFFGEGSRLTVL.

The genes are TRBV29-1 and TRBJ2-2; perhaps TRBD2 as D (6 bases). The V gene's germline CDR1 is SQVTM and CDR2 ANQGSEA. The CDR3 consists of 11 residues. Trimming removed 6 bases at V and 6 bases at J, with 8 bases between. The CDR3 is CSVRDSGELFF. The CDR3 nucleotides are TGCAGCGTCCGGGACTCCGGGGAGCTGTTTTTT.

The CDR3 here is CASSLGQGAKPQHF. The CDR3 nucleotides are TGTGCCAGCAGCTTAGGACAGGGAGCAAAGCCCCAGCATTTT. The rearrangement links TRBV7-2 to TRBJ1-5; 7 bases map to TRBD1. The V and J ends lost 1 base and 8 bases, in that order; junction bases with no gene match: 5. CDR3 length equals 14 residues. CDR1 SGHTA and CDR2 FQGNSA come from the germline V gene. The full variable domain, completed using reference TRBV7-2 and TRBJ1-5, is GAGVSQSPSNKVTEKGKDVELRCDPISGHTALYWYRQSLGQGLEFLIYFQGNSAPDKSGLPSDRFSAERTGGSVSTLTIQRTQQEDSAVYLCASSLGQGAKPQHFGDGTRLSIL.

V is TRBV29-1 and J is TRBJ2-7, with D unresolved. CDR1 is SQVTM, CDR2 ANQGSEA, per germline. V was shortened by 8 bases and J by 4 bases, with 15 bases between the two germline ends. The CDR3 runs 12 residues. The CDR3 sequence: CSREEYWYEQYF. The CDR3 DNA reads TGCAGCCGCGAGGAGTACTGGTACGAGCAGTACTTC.

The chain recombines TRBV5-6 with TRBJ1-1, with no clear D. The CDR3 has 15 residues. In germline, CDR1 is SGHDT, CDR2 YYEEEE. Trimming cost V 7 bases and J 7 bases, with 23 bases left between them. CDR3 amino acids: CASFPTGRAAGEAFF. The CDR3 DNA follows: TGTGCCAGCTTCCCGACCGGGCGGGCAGCGGGTGAAGCTTTCTTT.

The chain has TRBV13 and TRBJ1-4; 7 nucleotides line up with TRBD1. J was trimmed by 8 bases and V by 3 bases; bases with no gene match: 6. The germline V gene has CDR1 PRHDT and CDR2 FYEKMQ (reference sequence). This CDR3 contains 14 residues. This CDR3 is CASSLGTEGEKLFF. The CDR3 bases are TGTGCCAGCAGCTTGGGGACAGAAGGGGAAAAACTGTTTTTT.

In DNA form, the CDR3 reads TGTGCCAGCAGCCCAAGACAGGGTCGGTATGGCTACACCTTC. This translates into CASSPRQGRYGYTF. V and J are TRBV5-8 and TRBJ1-2; 7 nucleotides line up with TRBD1. The CDR3 spans 14 residues. J gave up 5 bases and V 4 bases, and 8 bases lay outside the gene matches. Germline lookup yields CDR1 SGHTS and CDR2 YDEGEE.

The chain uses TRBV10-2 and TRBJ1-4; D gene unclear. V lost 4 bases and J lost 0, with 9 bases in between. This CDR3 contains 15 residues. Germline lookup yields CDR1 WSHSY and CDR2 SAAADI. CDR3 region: CASSGRDTTNEKLFF. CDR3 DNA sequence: TGCGCCAGCAGTGGAAGAGATACAACTAATGAAAAACTGTTTTTT.

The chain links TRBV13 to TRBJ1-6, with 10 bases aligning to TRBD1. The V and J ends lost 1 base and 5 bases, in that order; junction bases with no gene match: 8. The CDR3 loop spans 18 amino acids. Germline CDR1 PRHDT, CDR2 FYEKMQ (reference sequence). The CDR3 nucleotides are TGTGCCAGCAGCTTAGCTAGGACAGGGGGGAGAAATAATTCACCCCTCCACTTT. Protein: CASSLARTGGRNNSPLHF. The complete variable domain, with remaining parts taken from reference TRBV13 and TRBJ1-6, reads AAGVIQSPRHLIKEKRETATLKCYPIPRHDTVYWYQQGPGQDPQFLISFYEKMQSDKGSIPDRFSAQQFSDYHSELNMSSLELGDSALYFCASSLARTGGRNNSPLHFGNGTRLTVT.

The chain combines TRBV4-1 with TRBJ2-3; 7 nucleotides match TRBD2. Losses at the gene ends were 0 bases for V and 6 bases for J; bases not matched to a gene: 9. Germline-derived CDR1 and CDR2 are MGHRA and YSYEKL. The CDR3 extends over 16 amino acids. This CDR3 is CASSQDSGRGSDTQYF. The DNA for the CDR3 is TGCGCCAGCAGCCAAGATAGCGGGCGCGGGTCGGATACGCAGTATTTT.

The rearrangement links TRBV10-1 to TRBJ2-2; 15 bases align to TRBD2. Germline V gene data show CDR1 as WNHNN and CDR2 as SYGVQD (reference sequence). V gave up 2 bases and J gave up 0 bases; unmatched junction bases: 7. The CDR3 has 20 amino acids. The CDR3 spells CASSEAGLAGGYANTGELFF. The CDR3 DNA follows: TGCGCCAGCAGTGAGGCGGGACTAGCGGGGGGTTACGCGAACACCGGGGAGCTGTTTTTT.

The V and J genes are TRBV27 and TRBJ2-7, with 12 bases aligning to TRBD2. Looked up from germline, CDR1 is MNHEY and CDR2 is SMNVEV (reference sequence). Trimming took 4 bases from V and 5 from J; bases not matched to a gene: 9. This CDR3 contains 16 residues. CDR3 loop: CASSSNLAGGPHEQYF. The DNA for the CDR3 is TGTGCCAGCAGTTCAAACCTAGCGGGGGGGCCCCACGAGCAGTACTTC.

The CDR3 region has the DNA TGCGCCAGCAGCTTGTCGGACAGGGGTGCGGGGGCCAACGTCCTGACTTTC. It yields the protein CASSLSDRGAGANVLTF. The chain has TRBV5-1 and TRBJ2-6, with 9 bases lining up with TRBD1. This CDR3 contains 17 residues. Germline CDR1 is SGHRS and CDR2 is YFSETQ. Trimming took 1 base from V and 4 from J; bases not matched to a gene: 6.

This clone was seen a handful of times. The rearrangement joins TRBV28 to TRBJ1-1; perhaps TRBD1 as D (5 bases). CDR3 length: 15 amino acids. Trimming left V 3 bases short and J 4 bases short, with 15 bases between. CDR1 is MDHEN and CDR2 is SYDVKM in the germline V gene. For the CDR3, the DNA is TGTGCCAGCAGTTTTTGGCCGGCAAGGGGCACTGAAGCTTTCTTT. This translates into CASSFWPARGTEAFF.

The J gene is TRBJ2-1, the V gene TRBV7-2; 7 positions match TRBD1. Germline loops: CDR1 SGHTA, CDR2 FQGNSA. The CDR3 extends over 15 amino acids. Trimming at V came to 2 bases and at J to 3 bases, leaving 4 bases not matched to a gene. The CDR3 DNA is TGTGCCAGCAGCTTATTAGGGGGCGACTACAATGAGCAGTTCTTC. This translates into CASSLLGGDYNEQFF.

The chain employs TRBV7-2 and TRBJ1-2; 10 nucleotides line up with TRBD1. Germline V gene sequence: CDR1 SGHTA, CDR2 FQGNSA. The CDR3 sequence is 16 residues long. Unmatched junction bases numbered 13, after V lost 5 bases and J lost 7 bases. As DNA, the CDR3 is TGTGCCAGCAGCGAAAGGCCGGGACAGGGGAATTCTGGCTACACCTTC. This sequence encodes CASSERPGQGNSGYTF.